This is a list of T cell receptor beta chains from one sample in a study of graft-versus-host responses after intestinal transplantation. TCRdb's table, derived via immunoSEQ multiplex PCR, lists solely in-frame clones and lacks some. The sample lists roughly 9,000 clones, 31% occurring once. Material: alloreactive CD4+ T cells from a mixed lymphocyte reaction culture, obtained before intestinal transplant. These receptors were taken from a human patient who received an intestinal transplant. CDR3s include the opening cysteine and the closing phenylalanine or tryptophan. Each record gives: V gene, J gene, D gene, clone size, CDR3 protein, CDR3 DNA. The D gene is left open where the match is weak. A clone size is listed for some rows: how often the clone was seen (once, few, many), or a class if it is expanded.

TRBV28	TRBJ2-1	TRBD1	-	CASRQGARGEQFF	TGTGCCAGCAGACAGGGGGCGAGGGGTGAGCAGTTCTTC
TRBV2	TRBJ1-4	-	-	CASSRPGQKEKLFF	TGTGCCAGCAGTCGGCCTGGGCAGAAGGAAAAACTGTTTTTT
TRBV6-6	TRBJ2-7	TRBD1	few	CASSSQGRQGIYEQYF	TGTGCCAGCAGTTCCCAGGGGCGACAGGGAATTTACGAGCAGTACTTC
TRBV10-1	TRBJ2-5	TRBD1	few	CASSQDRVQETQYF	TGCGCCAGCAGCCAGGACAGGGTCCAAGAGACCCAGTACTTC
TRBV19	TRBJ2-1	-	-	CASSSGVAQYNEQFF	TGTGCCAGTAGTTCTGGGGTAGCGCAGTACAATGAGCAGTTCTTC